These 26 T cell receptor beta chains came from one sample sequenced in a study of blood T cell repertoires in COVID-19. Only in-frame clones appear in the TCRdb table, and some are missing; sequencing was by immunoSEQ multiplex PCR. The sample has approximately 50,000 clones, about 82% seen once; the top ten hold roughly 14%. Input material: peripheral blood. These receptors came from a human donor in a cohort sampled during active COVID-19.

The V and J genes are TRBV7-2 and TRBJ1-2; D is uncertain. V lost 6 bases, J lost 4 bases, and 15 bases lay in between. The CDR3 spans 14 residues. Germline CDR1 and CDR2: SGHTA and FQGNSA. This CDR3 reads CASRSGGKFYGYTF. CDR3 bases: TGTGCCAGCAGATCCGGAGGCAAATTCTATGGCTACACCTTC.

The gene calls are TRBV6-5 and TRBJ2-7, with a tentative D call TRBD1 (6 bases). V lost 5 bases to trimming and J lost 5 bases, with 13 bases between them. Germline V gene data show CDR1 as MNHEY and CDR2 as SVGAGI. The CDR3 is 13 residues long. The CDR3 spells CASSITTGHEQYF. The CDR3 nucleotides read TGTGCCAGCAGTATAACCACAGGGCACGAGCAGTACTTC.

The genes are TRBV5-1 and TRBJ1-3; D remains ambiguous. Looked up from germline, CDR1 is SGHRS and CDR2 is YFSETQ. V was cut by 2 bases and J by 4 bases, with 7 bases left in between. This CDR3 region has 13 residues. The DNA of the CDR3 is TGCGCCAGCAGCTTCGGAGGGGGAAACACCATATATTTT. Its protein is CASSFGGGNTIYF.

The chain employs TRBV12-5 and TRBJ2-5, with 7 bases lining up with TRBD1. J lost 2 bases, V lost 1 base, and 13 bases had no gene match. This CDR3 is built from 18 residues. From germline, CDR1 is LGHNT and CDR2 FRNRAP. CDR3 coding DNA: TGTGCTAGTGGTTTGGACCTCTTTTGGACAGGAAGACAAGAGACCCAGTACTTC. Encoded protein: CASGLDLFWTGRQETQYF.

The V call is TRBV5-8, the J call TRBJ2-7; TRBD1 matches at 8 bases. V was clipped by 4 bases and J by 1 base; unmatched bases: 4. The CDR3 length is 14 residues. Germline CDR1 is SGHTS and CDR2 is YDEGEE. CDR3 DNA: TGTGCCAGCAGCCGGACAGGGCGGTCCTACGAGCAGTACTTC. It specifies CASSRTGRSYEQYF.

This chain joins TRBV2 and TRBJ1-4, with D unresolved. This CDR3 is 13 amino acids long. Germline V gives CDR1 SNHLY, CDR2 FYNNEI. V dropped 7 bases and J dropped 7 bases, with 13 bases sitting between them. CDR3 DNA: TGTGCCAGCAACCTAGGAGGAATTGAAAAACTGTTTTTT. This translates into CASNLGGIEKLFF.

The V gene is TRBV6-5, the J gene TRBJ1-1, with D unresolved. The germline V gene encodes CDR1 MNHEY and CDR2 SVGAGI. This CDR3 comprises 14 residues. The V end was cut by 6 bases, the J end by 2 bases, with 13 bases between. In nucleotides, the CDR3 is TGTGCCAGCAGGCTTCCGGGGAGCAACACTGAAGCTTTCTTT. Its protein is CASRLPGSNTEAFF.

The rearrangement uses TRBV7-6 and TRBJ1-3; TRBD1 matches 8 bases. The germline CDR1 and CDR2 sequences are SGHVS and FNYEAQ. The CDR3 runs to 14 residues. After removal of 5 bases from V and 8 bases from J, the junction contained 8 bases not matched to a gene. This chain's CDR3 is CASSLSGGHDTIYF. Here the CDR3 DNA reads TGTGCCAGCAGCCTGTCAGGGGGCCATGACACCATATATTTT.

The rearrangement joins TRBV2 to TRBJ1-5; 9 bases fit TRBD1. The junction had 8 bases not matched to a gene; V was cut back by 11 bases and J by 0 bases. The germline V gene encodes CDR1 SNHLY and CDR2 FYNNEI. This CDR3 spans 15 amino acids. As DNA, the CDR3 is TGTGCCGGCGGGACAGGGCCATATAGCAATCAGCCCCAGCATTTT. Its protein is CAGGTGPYSNQPQHF.

This clone was seen a single time. CDR3 coding DNA: TGTGCCAGCAGTCCAGGGATAAACATTCAGTACTTC. Translated: CASSPGINIQYF. J is TRBJ2-4 and V is TRBV12-3 or TRBV12-4; maybe TRBD1 (5 bases). The CDR3 sequence is 12 residues long. The V and J ends lost 5 bases and 6 bases respectively, with 8 bases between them.

The chain has TRBV5-1 and TRBJ1-1; D gene unclear. This CDR3 has 13 residues. Germline CDR1 and CDR2: SGHRS and YFSETQ. Between the trimmed V and J ends, which lost 4 bases and 7 bases, there was a span of 14 bases. For the CDR3, the DNA is TGCGCCAGCAGCGTACGGGAAGGGATTGAAGCTTTCTTT. Encoded protein: CASSVREGIEAFF.

The chain has TRBV19 and TRBJ2-7, with D perhaps matching TRBD1 (5 bases). V lost 1 base to trimming and J lost 2 bases, with 9 bases between them. The CDR3 sequence is 14 residues long. From germline, CDR1 is LNHDA and CDR2 SQIVND (reference sequence). The CDR3 bases are TGTGCCAGTAGTATAGTAGCAGGGCCCTACGAGCAGTACTTC. It is translated as CASSIVAGPYEQYF.

The chain combines TRBV25-1 with TRBJ1-1, with 9 bases that match TRBD1. Germline V lookup: CDR1 MGHDK, CDR2 SYGVNS. The CDR3 totals 13 residues. The V and J ends lost 3 bases and 4 bases, in that order; junction bases with no gene match: 0. The CDR3 coding sequence is TGTGCCAGCAGTGAGACAGGGGGCACTGAAGCTTTCTTT. This translates into CASSETGGTEAFF.

V and J are TRBV6-4 and TRBJ2-5, with 10 bases identical to TRBD2. V lost 5 bases, J lost 5 bases, and 11 bases stayed unmatched. CDR1 is MRHNA, CDR2 SNTAGT, per germline. The CDR3 spans 16 residues. CDR3 nucleotides: TGTGCCAGCAGTCCCTTCCTAGCGGGAGTTACTGAGACCCAGTACTTC. Translation: CASSPFLAGVTETQYF.

The V gene is TRBV12-1, the J gene TRBJ1-2; the DNA was not compared with TRBD1, the D call given in the table. TRBV12-1 is given as a pseudogene. The CDR3 totals 14 residues. CDR3 sequence: CASSLRTANYGYTF. The CDR3 nucleotides are TGTGCCAGCAGCTTAAGGACAGCTAACTATGGCTACACCTTC.

J is TRBJ2-3 and V is TRBV15; D possibly corresponds to TRBD1 (5 bases). The CDR3 has 12 amino acids. The V and J ends lost 0 bases and 9 bases respectively, with 7 bases between them. Germline V CDR1 and CDR2: LNHNV, YYDKDF (reference sequence). CDR3 residues: CATSRDRVTQYF. CDR3 coding DNA: TGTGCCACCAGCAGAGACAGGGTAACGCAGTATTTT. Together with reference TRBV15 and TRBJ2-3, the CDR3 gives the full variable domain: DAMVIQNPRYQVTQFGKPVTLSCSQTLNHNVMYWYQQKSSQAPKLLFHYYDKDFNNEADTPDNFQSRRPNTSFCFLDIRSPGLGDTAMYLCATSRDRVTQYFGPGTRLTVL.

The V call is TRBV19, the J call TRBJ2-5, with D possibly TRBD1 on 6 matching bases. V was trimmed by 3 bases and J by 2 bases, leaving 10 bases between them. CDR3 length: 14 residues. Germline values: CDR1 LNHDA, CDR2 SQIVND (reference sequence). The chain's CDR3 is CASSMPGVQETQYF. CDR3 DNA sequence: TGTGCCAGTAGTATGCCAGGGGTACAAGAGACCCAGTACTTC.

The rearrangement joins TRBV4-1 to TRBJ2-3; TRBD2 might be the D (5 bases). CDR3 length equals 12 residues. Trimming took off 6 bases at V and 2 bases at J, with 6 bases between the two ends. Germline CDR1 is MGHRA and CDR2 is YSYEKL. CDR3 loop: CASSDYTDTQYF. In DNA form, the CDR3 reads TGCGCCAGCAGTGACTACACAGATACGCAGTATTTT.

The chain is built from TRBV5-4 and TRBJ2-2; a possible D gene is TRBD1 (5 bases). CDR1 is SGHNT, CDR2 YYREEE, per germline (reference sequence). This CDR3 has 14 residues. Deletions cut 0 bases from V and 6 bases from J, with 9 bases between. CDR3 nucleotide sequence: TGTGCCAGCAGCTTGGATCAGGGCGCCGGGGAGCTGTTTTTT. It encodes CASSLDQGAGELFF. Looking up the rest from reference TRBV5-4 and TRBJ2-2 gives the full variable domain: ETGVTQSPTHLIKTRGQQVTLRCSSQSGHNTVSWYQQALGQGPQFIFQYYREEENGRGNFPPRFSGLQFPNYSSELNVNALELDDSALYLCASSLDQGAGELFFGEGSRLTVL.

The rearrangement joins TRBV10-3 to TRBJ1-4, with D perhaps TRBD1 (5 bases). The CDR3 runs 18 residues. Germline loops: CDR1 ENHRY, CDR2 SYGVKD. Trimming cost V 0 bases and J 7 bases, with 21 bases left between them. The CDR3 reads CAISESRTGGIHIEKLFF. The CDR3 DNA reads TGTGCCATCAGTGAGTCGCGGACGGGGGGGATTCATATTGAAAAACTGTTTTTT.

The chain carries TRBV7-9 and TRBJ2-3, with 9 bases identical to TRBD2. V lost 5 bases and J lost 6; bases outside the gene matches: 9. The CDR3 runs to 15 residues. CDR1 is SEHNR, CDR2 FQNEAQ, per germline (reference sequence). The DNA for the CDR3 is TGTGCCAGCAGCGCGATTAGCGGGGGAGCGGATACGCAGTATTTT. This gives the protein CASSAISGGADTQYF.

This chain uses TRBV5-5 with TRBJ2-3, with TRBD2 as a possible D gene (7 bases). The germline V and J ends were trimmed by 4 bases and 4 bases, with 19 bases remaining between them. In germline, CDR1 is SGHKS, CDR2 YYEKEE (reference sequence). The CDR3 sequence is 16 residues long. Written as DNA, the CDR3 is TGTGCCAGCAGCCCCGGGGTAGGGGGGGTGGCAGATACGCAGTATTTT. As protein: CASSPGVGGVADTQYF.

This rearrangement joins TRBV5-4 to TRBJ1-1; D might be TRBD1 (5 bases). CDR3 size: 15 residues. Germline CDR1 and CDR2: SGHNT and YYREEE (reference sequence). Trimming removed 0 bases at V and 5 bases at J, with 14 bases between. The CDR3 here is CASSLAPGMWTEAFF. For the CDR3, the DNA is TGTGCCAGCAGCTTGGCCCCAGGGATGTGGACTGAAGCTTTCTTT.

The chain uses TRBV21-1 and TRBJ2-1; the D call of TRBD2 is as the table states it, not checked on the DNA. TRBV21-1 is a pseudogene segment. This CDR3 comprises 13 residues. The CDR3 sequence is CASSKGVGNEQFF. CDR3 DNA sequence: TGTGCCAGCAGCAAAGGAGTTGGTAATGAGCAGTTCTTC.

In its sample, this clone was seen a few times. The chain links TRBV5-1 to TRBJ2-5; 8 bases are a match to TRBD1. CDR3 length: 13 amino acids. CDR1 and CDR2 from the germline V gene are SGHRS and YFSETQ. The junction had 4 bases not matched to a gene; V was cut back by 2 bases and J by 7 bases. This CDR3 reads CASSFRTGRTQYF. CDR3 DNA: TGCGCCAGCAGCTTCCGGACAGGGAGGACCCAGTACTTC.

The rearrangement uses TRBV24-1 and TRBJ1-1; 8 bases map to TRBD1. The germline CDR1 and CDR2 sequences are KGHDR and SFDVKD. Trimming at V came to 2 bases and at J to 5 bases, leaving 9 bases not matched to a gene. The CDR3 spans 16 residues. CDR3 bases: TGTGCCACCAGTGATTCAGGGGGCAGGGGTGGAACTGAAGCTTTCTTT. It encodes CATSDSGGRGGTEAFF.